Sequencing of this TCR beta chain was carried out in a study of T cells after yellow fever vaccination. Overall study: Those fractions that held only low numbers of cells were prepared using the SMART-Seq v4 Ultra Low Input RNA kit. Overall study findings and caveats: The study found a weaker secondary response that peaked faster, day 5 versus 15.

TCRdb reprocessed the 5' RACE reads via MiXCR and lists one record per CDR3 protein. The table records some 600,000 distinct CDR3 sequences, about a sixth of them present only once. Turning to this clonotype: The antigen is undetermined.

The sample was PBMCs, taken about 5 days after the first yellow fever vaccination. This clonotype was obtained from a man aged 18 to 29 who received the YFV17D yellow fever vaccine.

Written as DNA, the CDR3 is TGCAGTGCTAGAGATAATTCGTGGGGGGGCTACACCTTC. Encoded protein: CSARDNSWGGYTF. The chain couples TRBV20-1 to TRBJ1-2; maybe TRBD1 (5 bases). V gave up 0 bases and J gave up 8 bases, with 13 bases separating them. This CDR3 contains 13 residues. Germline V CDR1 and CDR2: DFQATT, SNEGSKA (reference sequence).